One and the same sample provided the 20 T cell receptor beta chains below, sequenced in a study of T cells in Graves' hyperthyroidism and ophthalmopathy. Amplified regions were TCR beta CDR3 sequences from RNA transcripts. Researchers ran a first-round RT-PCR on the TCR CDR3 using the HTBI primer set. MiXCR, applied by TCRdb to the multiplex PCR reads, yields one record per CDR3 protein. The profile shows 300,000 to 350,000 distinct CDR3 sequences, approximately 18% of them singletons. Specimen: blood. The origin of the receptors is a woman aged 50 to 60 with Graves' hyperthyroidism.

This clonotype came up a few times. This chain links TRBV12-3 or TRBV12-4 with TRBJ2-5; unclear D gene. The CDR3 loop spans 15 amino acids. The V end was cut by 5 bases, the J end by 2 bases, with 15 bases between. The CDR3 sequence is CASSPLDGEQETQYF. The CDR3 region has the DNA TGTGCCAGCAGTCCCCTGGACGGTGAACAAGAGACCCAGTACTTC.

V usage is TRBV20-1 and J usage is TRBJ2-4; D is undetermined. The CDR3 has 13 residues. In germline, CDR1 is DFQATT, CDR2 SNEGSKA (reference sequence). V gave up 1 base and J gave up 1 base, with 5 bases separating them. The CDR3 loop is CSARVGAKNIQYF. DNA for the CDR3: TGCAGTGCTAGAGTAGGGGCCAAAAACATTCAGTACTTC.

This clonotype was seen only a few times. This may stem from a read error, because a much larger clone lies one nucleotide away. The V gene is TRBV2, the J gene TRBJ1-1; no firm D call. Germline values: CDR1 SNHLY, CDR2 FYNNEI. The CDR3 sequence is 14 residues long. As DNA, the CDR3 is TGTGCCAGCAGGGAACTCAGGAGCGGCACTGAAGCTTCCTTT. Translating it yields CASRELRSGTEASF.

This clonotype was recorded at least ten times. The CDR3 sequence: CASSGQGAVIHNEQFF. The DNA for the CDR3 is TGTGCCAGCTCTGGACAGGGGGCAGTAATCCACAATGAGCAGTTCTTC. The chain combines TRBV6-1 with TRBJ2-1; 11 nucleotides line up with TRBD1. Germline CDR1 reads MNHNS; CDR2 reads SASEGT. This CDR3 comprises 16 residues. V shed 8 bases, J shed 5 bases, and the junction held 11 bases outside the gene matches.

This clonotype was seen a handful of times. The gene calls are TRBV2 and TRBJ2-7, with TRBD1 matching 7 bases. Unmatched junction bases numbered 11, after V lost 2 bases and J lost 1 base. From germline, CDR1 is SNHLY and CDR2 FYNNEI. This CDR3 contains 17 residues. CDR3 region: CASSEPPATGSSYEQYF. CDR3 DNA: TGTGCCAGCAGTGAACCCCCCGCGACAGGGAGTTCCTACGAGCAGTACTTC.

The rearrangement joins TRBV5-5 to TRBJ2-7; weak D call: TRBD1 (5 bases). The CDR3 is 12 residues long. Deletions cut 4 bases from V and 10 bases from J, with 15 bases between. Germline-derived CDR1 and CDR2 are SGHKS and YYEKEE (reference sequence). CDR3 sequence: CASSHNLGDQYV. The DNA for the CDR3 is TGTGCCAGCAGCCACAACCTAGGGGATCAGTACGTC.

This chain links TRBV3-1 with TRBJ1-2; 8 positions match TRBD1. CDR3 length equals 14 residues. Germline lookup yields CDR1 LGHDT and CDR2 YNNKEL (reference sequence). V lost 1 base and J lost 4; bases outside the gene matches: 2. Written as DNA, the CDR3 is TGTGCCAGCAGCCAAGTACAGGGGGGCTATGGCTACACCTTC. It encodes CASSQVQGGYGYTF.

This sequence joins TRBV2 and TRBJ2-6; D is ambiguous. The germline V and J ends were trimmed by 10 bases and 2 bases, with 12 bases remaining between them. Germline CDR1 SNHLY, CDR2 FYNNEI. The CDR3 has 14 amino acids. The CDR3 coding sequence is TGTGCCAAGACGGTAGGGACTGGGGCCAACGTCCTGACTTTC. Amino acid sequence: CAKTVGTGANVLTF.

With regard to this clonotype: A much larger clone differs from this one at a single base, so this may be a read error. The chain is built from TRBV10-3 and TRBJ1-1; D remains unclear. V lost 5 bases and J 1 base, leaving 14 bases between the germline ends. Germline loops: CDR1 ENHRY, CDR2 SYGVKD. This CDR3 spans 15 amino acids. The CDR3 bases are TGTGCCATCAGTTACTTGGGGAAGGAGAACACTGAAGCTTTCTTT. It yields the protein CAISYLGKENTEAFF.

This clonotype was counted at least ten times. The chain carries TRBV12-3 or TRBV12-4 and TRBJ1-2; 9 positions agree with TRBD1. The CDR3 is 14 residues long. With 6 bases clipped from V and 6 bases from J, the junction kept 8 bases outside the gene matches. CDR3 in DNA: TGTGCCAGCAGCTACCAACAGGGGGCTGATGGCTACACCTTC. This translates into CASSYQQGADGYTF.

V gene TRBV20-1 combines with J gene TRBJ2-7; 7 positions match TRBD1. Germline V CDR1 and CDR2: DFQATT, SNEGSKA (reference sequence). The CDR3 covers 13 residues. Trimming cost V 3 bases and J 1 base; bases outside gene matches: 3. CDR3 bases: TGCAGTGCTAGGGGGACAGATTCCTACGAGCAGTACTTC. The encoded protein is CSARGTDSYEQYF.

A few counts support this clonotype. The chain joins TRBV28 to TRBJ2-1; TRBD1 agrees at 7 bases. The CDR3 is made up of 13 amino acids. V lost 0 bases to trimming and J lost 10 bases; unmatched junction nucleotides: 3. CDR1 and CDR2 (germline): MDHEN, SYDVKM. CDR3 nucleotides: TGTGCCAGCAGTTTATGGGACAGGCAGGAGCAGTTCTTC. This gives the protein CASSLWDRQEQFF.

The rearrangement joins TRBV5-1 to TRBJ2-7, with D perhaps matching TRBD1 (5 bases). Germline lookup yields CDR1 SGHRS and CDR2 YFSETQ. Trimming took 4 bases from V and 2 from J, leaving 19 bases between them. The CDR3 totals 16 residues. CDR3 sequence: CASSPEPGPAPYEQYV. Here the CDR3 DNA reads TGCGCCAGCAGCCCCGAGCCAGGGCCCGCTCCCTACGAGCAGTACGTC.

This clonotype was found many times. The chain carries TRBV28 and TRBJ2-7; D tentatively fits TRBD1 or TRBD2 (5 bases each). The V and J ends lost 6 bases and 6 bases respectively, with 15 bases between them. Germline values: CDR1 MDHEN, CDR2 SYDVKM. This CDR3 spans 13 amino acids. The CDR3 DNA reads TGTGCCAGCAGAGCCGGGACCCCGAGCGAGCAGTACTTC. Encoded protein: CASRAGTPSEQYF.

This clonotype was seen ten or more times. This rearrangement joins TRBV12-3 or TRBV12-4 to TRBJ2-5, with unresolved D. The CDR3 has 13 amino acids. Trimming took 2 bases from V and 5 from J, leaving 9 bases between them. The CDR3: CASSLTSDETQYF. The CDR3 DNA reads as TGTGCCAGCAGTTTAACCAGTGACGAGACCCAGTACTTC.

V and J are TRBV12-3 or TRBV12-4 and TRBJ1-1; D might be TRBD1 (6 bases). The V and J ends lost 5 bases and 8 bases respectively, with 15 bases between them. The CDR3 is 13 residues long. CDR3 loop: CASSPASGAEAFF. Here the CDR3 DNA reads TGTGCCAGCAGTCCCGCGTCGGGGGCCGAAGCTTTCTTT.

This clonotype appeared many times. CDR3 region: CASSQDWREEADTQYF. Written as DNA, the CDR3 is TGTGCCAGCAGCCAAGATTGGCGGGAGGAGGCAGATACGCAGTATTTT. The rearrangement links TRBV3-1 to TRBJ2-3; 8 nucleotides align to TRBD2. This CDR3 has 16 amino acids. V was clipped by 0 bases and J by 4 bases; unmatched bases: 6. Germline loops: CDR1 LGHDT, CDR2 YNNKEL (reference sequence).

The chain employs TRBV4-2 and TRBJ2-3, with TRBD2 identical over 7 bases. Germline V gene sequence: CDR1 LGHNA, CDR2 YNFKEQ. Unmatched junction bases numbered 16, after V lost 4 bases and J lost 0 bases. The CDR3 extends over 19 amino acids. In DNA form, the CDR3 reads TGTGCCAGCAGCCCACCCTCTTGGGACTACCTACTTAGCACAGATACGCAGTATTTT. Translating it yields CASSPPSWDYLLSTDTQYF.

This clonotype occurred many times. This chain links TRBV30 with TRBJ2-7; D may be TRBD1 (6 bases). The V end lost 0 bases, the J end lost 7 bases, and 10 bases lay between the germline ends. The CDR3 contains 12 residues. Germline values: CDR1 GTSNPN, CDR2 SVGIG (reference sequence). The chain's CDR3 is CAWSVPGTEQYF. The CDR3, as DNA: TGTGCCTGGAGTGTACCCGGGACAGAGCAGTACTTC.

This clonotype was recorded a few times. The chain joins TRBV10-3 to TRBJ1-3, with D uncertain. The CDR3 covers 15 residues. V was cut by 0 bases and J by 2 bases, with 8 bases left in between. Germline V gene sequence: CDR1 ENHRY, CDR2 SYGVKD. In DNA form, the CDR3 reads TGTGCCATCAGTGAGTCTAAGGTCACTGGAAACACCATATATTTT. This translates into CAISESKVTGNTIYF.